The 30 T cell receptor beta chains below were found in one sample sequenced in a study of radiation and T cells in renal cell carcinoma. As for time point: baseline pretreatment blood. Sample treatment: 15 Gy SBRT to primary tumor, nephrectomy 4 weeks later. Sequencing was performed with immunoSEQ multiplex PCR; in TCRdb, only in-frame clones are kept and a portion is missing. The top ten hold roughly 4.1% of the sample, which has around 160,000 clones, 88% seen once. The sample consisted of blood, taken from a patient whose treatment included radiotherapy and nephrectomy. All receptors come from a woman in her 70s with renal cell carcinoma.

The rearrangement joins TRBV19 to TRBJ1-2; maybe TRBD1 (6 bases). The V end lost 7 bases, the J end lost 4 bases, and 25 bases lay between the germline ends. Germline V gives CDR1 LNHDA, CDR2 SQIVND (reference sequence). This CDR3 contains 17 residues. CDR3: CASTSREGGGYVYGYTF. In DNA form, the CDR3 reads TGTGCCAGTACCTCTCGGGAAGGGGGGGGTTATGTCTATGGCTACACCTTC.

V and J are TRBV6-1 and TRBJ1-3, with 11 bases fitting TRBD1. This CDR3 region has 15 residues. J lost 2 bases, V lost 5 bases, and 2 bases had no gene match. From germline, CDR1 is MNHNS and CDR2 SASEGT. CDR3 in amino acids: CASSPDRGPGNTIYF. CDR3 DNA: TGTGCCAGCAGTCCGGACAGGGGGCCTGGAAACACCATATATTTT.

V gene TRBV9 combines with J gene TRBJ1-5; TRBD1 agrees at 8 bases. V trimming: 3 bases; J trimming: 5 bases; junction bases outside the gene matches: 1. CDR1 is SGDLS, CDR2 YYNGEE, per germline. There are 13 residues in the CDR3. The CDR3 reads CASSETGDQPQHF. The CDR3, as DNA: TGTGCCAGCAGCGAGACAGGGGATCAGCCCCAGCATTTT.

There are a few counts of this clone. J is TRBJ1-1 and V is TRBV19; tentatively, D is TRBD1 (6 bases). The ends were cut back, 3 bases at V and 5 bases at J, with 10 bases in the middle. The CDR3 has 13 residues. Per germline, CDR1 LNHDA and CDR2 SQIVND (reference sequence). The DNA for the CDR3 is TGTGCCAGTAGTATGGGGACATTGACTGAAGCTTTCTTT. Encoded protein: CASSMGTLTEAFF.

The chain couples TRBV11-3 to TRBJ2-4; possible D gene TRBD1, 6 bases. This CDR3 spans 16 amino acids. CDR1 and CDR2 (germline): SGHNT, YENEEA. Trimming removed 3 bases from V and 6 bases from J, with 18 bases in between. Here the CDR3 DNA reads TGTGCCAGCAGCTTTAGGGGGACCCTCCGGGGAAACATTCAGTACTTC. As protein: CASSFRGTLRGNIQYF.

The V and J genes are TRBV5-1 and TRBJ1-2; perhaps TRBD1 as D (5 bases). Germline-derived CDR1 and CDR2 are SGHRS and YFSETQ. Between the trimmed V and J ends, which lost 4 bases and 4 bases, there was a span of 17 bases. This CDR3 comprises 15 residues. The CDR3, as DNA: TGCGCCAGCAGCGGTGGGGACGCCTCCCTCTATGGCTACACCTTC. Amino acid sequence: CASSGGDASLYGYTF.

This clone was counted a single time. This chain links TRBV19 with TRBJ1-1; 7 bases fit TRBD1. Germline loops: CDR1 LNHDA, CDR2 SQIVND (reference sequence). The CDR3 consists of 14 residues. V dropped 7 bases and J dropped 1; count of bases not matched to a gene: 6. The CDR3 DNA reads TGTGCCAGTAACCGACAGGGTGCGAACACTGAAGCTTTCTTT. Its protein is CASNRQGANTEAFF.

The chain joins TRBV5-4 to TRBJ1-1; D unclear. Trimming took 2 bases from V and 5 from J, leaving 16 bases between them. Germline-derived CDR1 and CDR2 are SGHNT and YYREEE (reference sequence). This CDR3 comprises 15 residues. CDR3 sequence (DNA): TGTGCCAGCAGCTTTGCTGTGAATGGCAAAACTGAAGCTTTCTTT. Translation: CASSFAVNGKTEAFF. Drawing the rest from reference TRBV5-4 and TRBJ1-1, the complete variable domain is ETGVTQSPTHLIKTRGQQVTLRCSSQSGHNTVSWYQQALGQGPQFIFQYYREEENGRGNFPPRFSGLQFPNYSSELNVNALELDDSALYLCASSFAVNGKTEAFFGQGTRLTVV.

The CDR3 DNA is TGTGCCAGCAGGAGCTACGGACCTAATGAAAAACTGTTTTTT. Translation: CASRSYGPNEKLFF. This chain uses TRBV6-6 with TRBJ1-4; D unresolved. The ends were cut back, 6 bases at V and 3 bases at J, with 11 bases in the middle. The CDR3 loop spans 14 amino acids. Germline V gene data show CDR1 as MNHNY and CDR2 as SVGAGI (reference sequence).

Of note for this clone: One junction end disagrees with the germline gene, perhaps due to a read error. The chain's CDR3 is CASREAGVSTDTQYF. The CDR3 DNA follows: TGTGCCAGCAGGGAAGCGGGGGTTAGCACAGATACGCAGTATTTT. The genes are TRBV2 and TRBJ2-3; 8 bases are shared with TRBD2. The CDR3 extends over 15 amino acids. Germline values: CDR1 SNHLY, CDR2 FYNNEI.

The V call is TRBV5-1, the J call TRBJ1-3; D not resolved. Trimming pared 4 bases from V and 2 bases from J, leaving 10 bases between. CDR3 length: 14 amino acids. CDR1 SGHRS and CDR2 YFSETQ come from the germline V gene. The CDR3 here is CASSPGGAGNTIYF. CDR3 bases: TGCGCCAGCAGCCCGGGCGGGGCTGGAAACACCATATATTTT.

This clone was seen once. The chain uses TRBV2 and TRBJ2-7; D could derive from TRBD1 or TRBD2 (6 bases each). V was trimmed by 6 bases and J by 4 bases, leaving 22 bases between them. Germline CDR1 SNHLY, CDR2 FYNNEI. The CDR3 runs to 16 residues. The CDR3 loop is CASSKPLDSGGYEQYF. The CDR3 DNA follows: TGTGCCAGCAGCAAACCTTTGGACAGTGGGGGGTACGAGCAGTACTTC.

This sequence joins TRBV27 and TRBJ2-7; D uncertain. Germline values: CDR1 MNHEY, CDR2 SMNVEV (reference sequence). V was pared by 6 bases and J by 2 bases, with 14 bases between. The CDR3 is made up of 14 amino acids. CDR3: CASSYRWPPYEQYF. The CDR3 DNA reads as TGTGCCAGCAGCTATCGGTGGCCTCCCTACGAGCAGTACTTC.

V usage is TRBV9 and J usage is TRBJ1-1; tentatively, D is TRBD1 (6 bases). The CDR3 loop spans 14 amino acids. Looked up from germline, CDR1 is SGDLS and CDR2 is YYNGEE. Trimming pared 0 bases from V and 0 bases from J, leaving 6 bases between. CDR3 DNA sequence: TGTGCCAGCAGCGTAGGGGACATGAACACTGAAGCTTTCTTT. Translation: CASSVGDMNTEAFF.

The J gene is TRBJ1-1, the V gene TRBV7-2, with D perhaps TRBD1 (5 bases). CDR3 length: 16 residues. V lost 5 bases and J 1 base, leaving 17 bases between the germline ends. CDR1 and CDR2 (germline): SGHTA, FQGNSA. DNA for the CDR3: TGTGCCAGCAGCCCCAGGGCAGGGAAGGCGAACACTGAAGCTTTCTTT. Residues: CASSPRAGKANTEAFF.

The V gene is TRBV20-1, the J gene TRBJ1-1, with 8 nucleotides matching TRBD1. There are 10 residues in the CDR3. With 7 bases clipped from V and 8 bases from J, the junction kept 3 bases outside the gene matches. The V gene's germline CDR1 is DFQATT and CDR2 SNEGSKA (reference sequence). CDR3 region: CSGHRGEAFF. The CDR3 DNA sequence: TGCAGTGGTCACAGGGGGGAAGCTTTCTTT.

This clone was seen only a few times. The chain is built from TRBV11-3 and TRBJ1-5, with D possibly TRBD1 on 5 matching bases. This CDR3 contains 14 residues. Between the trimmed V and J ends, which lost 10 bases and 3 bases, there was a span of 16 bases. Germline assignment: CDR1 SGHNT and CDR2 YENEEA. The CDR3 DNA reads TGTGCCATTTTTCTAAGAGGGGACAATCAGCCCCAGCATTTT. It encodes CAIFLRGDNQPQHF.

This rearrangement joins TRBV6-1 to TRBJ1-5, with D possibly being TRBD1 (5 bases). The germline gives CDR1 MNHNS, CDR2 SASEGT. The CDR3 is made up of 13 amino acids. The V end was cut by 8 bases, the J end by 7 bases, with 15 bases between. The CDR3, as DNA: TGTGCCAGCGTTACGCAGGGTGGACAGCCCCAGCATTTT. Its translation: CASVTQGGQPQHF.

CDR3 DNA sequence: TGTGCCACCAGCAGAGGATTGGAGACCCAGTACTTC. It translates to CATSRGLETQYF. V and J are TRBV15 and TRBJ2-5; D remains ambiguous. The germline V gene encodes CDR1 LNHNV and CDR2 YYDKDF (reference sequence). The CDR3 is made up of 12 amino acids. V was pared by 1 base and J by 5 bases, with 5 bases between.

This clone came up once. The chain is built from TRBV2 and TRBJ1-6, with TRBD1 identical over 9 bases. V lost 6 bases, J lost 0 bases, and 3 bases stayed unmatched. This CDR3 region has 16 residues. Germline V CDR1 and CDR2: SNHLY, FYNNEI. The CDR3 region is CASSGQGTSYNSPLHF. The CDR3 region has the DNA TGTGCCAGCAGCGGACAGGGGACCTCCTATAATTCACCCCTCCACTTT.

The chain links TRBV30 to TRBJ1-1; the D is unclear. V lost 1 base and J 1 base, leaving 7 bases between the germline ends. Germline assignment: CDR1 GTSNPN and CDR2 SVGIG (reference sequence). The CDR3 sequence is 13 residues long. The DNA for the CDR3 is TGTGCCTGGAGTGGACCGGCGAACACTGAAGCTTTCTTT. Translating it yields CAWSGPANTEAFF.

The DNA of the CDR3 is TGTGCCAGCAGTGAAAATACGGGCAATCAGCCCCAGCATTTT. Translation gives CASSENTGNQPQHF. The chain carries TRBV2 and TRBJ1-5; D is uncertain. V was clipped by 2 bases and J by 2 bases, with 7 bases between them. Germline V gene lookup returns CDR1 SNHLY and CDR2 FYNNEI. The CDR3 sequence is 14 residues long.

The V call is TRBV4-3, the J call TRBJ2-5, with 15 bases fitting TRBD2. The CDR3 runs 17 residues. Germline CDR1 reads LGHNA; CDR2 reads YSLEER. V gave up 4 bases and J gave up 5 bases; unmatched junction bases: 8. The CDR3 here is CASSRGLAGGPEETQYF. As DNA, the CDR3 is TGCGCCAGCAGCCGAGGACTAGCGGGGGGGCCTGAGGAGACCCAGTACTTC.

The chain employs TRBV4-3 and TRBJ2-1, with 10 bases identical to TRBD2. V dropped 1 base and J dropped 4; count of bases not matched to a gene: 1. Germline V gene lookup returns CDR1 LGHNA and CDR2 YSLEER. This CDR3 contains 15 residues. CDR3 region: CASSQGTSGYNEQFF. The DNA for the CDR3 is TGCGCCAGCAGCCAAGGGACTAGCGGATACAATGAGCAGTTCTTC.

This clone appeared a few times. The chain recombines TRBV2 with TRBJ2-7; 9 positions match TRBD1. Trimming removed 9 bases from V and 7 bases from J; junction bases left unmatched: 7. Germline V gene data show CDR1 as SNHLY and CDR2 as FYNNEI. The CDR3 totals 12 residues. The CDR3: CARGTGMGEQYF. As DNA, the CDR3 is TGTGCCAGGGGGACAGGGATGGGAGAGCAGTACTTC.

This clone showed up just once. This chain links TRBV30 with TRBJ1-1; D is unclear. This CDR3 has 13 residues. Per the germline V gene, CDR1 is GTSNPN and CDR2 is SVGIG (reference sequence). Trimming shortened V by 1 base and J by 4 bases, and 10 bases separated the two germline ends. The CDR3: CAWSEEGTTEAFF. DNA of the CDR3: TGTGCCTGGAGTGAAGAAGGCACCACTGAAGCTTTCTTT.

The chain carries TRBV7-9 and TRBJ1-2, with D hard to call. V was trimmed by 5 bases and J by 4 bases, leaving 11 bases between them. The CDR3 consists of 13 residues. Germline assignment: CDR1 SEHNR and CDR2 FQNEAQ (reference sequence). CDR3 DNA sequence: TGTGCCAGCAGCCCAACAACGATCTATGGCTACACCTTC. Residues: CASSPTTIYGYTF.

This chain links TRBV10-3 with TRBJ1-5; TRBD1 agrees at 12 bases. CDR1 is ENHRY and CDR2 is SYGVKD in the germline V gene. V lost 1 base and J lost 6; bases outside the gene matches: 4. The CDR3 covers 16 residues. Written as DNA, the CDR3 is TGTGCCATCAGTGAGTGGCGGGACAGGGGGCGTCAGCCCCAGCATTTT. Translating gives CAISEWRDRGRQPQHF.

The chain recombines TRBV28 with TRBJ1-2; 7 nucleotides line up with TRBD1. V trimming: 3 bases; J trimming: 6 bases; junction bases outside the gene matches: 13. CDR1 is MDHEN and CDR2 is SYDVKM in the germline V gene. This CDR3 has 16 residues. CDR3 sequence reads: CASSLINRQGGDGYTF. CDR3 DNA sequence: TGTGCCAGCAGTTTGATCAACAGACAGGGAGGCGATGGCTACACCTTC.

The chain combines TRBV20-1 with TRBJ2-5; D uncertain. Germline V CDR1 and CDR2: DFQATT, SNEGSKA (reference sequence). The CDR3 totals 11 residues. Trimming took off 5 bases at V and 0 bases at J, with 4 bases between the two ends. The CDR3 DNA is TGCAGTGCTCGTAACCAAGAGACCCAGTACTTC. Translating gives CSARNQETQYF.